The entry below describes one T cell receptor (beta chain). The source of the sample is a study of CD8+ T cells in alopecia areata. Trimming took 3 bases from V and 4 from J, leaving 15 bases between them. Germline V gene sequence: CDR1 SEHNR, CDR2 FQNEAQ (reference sequence). This CDR3 comprises 15 residues. cDNA serving as the sequencing template came from extracted, reverse transcribed RNA. Produced via immunoSEQ multiplex PCR; TCRdb's table is partial and in-frame only. This sample has 150,000 or so clones, with under 60% found just once. The chain employs TRBV7-9 and TRBJ2-5; D is unclear. The TCR comes from a human donor with alopecia areata. The specimen comprised CD4+ T cells sorted from blood, sampled at week 0. The CDR3 reads CASSFPEQRGETQYF. Written as DNA, the CDR3 is TGTGCCAGCAGCTTCCCCGAACAGCGAGGAGAGACCCAGTACTTC.